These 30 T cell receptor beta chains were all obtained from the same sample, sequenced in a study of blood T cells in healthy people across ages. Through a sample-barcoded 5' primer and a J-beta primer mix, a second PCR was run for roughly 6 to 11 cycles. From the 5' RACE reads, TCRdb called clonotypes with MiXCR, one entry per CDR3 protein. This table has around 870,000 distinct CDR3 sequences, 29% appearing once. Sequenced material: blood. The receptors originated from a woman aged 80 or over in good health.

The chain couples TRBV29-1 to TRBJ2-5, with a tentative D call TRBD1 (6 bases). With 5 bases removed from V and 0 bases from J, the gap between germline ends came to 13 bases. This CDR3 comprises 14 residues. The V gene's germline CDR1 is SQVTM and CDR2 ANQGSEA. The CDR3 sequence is CSVNYRADQETQYF. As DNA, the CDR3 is TGCAGCGTTAATTACAGGGCAGACCAAGAGACCCAGTACTTC.

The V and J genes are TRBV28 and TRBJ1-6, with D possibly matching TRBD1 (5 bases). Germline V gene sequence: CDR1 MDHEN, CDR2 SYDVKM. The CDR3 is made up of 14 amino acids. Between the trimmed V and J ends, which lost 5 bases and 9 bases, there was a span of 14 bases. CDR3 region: CASSPRRAGSPLHF. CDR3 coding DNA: TGTGCCAGCAGTCCCCGCAGGGCTGGTTCACCCCTCCACTTT.

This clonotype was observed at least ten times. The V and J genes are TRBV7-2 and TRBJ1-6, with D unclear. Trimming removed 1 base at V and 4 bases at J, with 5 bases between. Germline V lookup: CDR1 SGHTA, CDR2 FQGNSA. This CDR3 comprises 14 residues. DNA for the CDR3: TGTGCCAGCAGCTTAGGGCCGTATAATTCACCCCTCCACTTT. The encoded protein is CASSLGPYNSPLHF. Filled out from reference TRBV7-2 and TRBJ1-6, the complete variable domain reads GAGVSQSPSNKVTEKGKDVELRCDPISGHTALYWYRQSLGQGLEFLIYFQGNSAPDKSGLPSDRFSAERTGGSVSTLTIQRTQQEDSAVYLCASSLGPYNSPLHFGNGTRLTVT.

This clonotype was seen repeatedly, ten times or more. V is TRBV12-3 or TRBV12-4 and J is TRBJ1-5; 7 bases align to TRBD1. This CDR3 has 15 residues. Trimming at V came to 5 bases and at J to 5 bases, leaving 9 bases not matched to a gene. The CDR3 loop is CASSREQGNYQPQHF. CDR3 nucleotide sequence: TGTGCCAGCAGTCGAGAACAGGGGAATTATCAGCCCCAGCATTTT.

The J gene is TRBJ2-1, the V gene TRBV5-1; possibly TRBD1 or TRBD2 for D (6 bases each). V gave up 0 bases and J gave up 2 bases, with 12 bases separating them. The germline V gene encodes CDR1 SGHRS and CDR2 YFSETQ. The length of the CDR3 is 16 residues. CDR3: CASSLDGGRPYNEQFF. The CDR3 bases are TGCGCCAGCAGCTTGGACGGGGGCCGGCCCTACAATGAGCAGTTCTTC.

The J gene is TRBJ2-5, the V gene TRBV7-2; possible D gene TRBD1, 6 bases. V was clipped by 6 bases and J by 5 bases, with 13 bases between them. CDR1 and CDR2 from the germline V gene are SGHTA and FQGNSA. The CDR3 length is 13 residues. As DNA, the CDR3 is TGTGCCAGCAGGCCTGGACAGAGTGAGACCCAGTACTTC. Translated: CASRPGQSETQYF. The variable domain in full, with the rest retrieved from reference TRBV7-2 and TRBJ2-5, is GAGVSQSPSNKVTEKGKDVELRCDPISGHTALYWYRQSLGQGLEFLIYFQGNSAPDKSGLPSDRFSAERTGGSVSTLTIQRTQQEDSAVYLCASRPGQSETQYFGPGTRLLVL.

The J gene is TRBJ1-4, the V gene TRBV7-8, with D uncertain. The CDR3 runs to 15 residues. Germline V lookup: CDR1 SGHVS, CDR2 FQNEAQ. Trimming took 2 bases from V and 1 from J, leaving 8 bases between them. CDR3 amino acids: CASSLTGITNEKLFF. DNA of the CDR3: TGTGCCAGCAGCTTAACGGGGATAACTAATGAAAAACTGTTTTTT.

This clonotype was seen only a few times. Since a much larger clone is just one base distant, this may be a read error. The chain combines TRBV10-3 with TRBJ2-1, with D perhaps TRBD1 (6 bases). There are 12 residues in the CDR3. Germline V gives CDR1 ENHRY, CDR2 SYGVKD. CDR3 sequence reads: CVISAGDNEQFF. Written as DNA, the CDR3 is TGTGTCATCAGTGCAGGGGACAATGAGCAGTTCTTC.

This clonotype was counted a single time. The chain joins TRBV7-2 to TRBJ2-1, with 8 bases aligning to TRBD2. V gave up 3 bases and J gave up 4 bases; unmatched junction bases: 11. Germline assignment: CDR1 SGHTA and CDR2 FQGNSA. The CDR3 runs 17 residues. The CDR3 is CASSLVGGGLSYNEQFF. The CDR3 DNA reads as TGTGCCAGCAGCTTGGTGGGCGGGGGGCTTTCTTACAATGAGCAGTTCTTC.

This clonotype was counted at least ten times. CDR3 sequence: CASSYSGLGHTEAFF. Here the CDR3 DNA reads TGTGCCAGCAGTTACTCGGGACTTGGTCATACTGAAGCTTTCTTT. The chain carries TRBV6-5 and TRBJ1-1, with a weak D call TRBD1 (5 bases). The CDR3 covers 15 residues. Trimming removed 0 bases from V and 5 bases from J, with 13 bases in between. Germline lookup yields CDR1 MNHEY and CDR2 SVGAGI.

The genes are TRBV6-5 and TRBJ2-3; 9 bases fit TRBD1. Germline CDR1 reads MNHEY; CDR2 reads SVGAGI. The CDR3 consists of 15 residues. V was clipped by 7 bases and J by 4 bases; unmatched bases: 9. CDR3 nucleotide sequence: TGTGCCAGCAATAACAGGGGGCCCCCGTCAGATACGCAGTATTTT. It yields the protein CASNNRGPPSDTQYF.

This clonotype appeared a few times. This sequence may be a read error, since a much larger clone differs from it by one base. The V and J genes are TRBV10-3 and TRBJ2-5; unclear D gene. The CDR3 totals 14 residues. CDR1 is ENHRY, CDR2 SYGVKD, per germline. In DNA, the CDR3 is TGTGCCATCAGGGAGTCACCCAAGGGTGAGACCCAGTACTTC. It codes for CAIRESPKGETQYF.

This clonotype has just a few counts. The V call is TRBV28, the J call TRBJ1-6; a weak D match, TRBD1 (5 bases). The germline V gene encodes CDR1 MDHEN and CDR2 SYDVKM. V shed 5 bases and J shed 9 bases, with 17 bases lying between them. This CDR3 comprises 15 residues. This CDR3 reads CASSEAAGRTSPLHF. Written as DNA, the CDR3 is TGTGCCAGCAGTGAGGCGGCAGGGAGAACTTCACCCCTCCACTTT.

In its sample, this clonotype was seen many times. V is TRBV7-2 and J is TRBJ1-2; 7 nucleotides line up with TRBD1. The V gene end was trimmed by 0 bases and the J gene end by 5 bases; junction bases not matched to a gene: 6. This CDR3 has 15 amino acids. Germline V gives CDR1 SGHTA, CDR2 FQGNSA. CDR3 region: CASSLASKTGYGYTF. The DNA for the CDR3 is TGTGCCAGCAGCTTAGCGTCAAAGACAGGGTATGGCTACACCTTC.

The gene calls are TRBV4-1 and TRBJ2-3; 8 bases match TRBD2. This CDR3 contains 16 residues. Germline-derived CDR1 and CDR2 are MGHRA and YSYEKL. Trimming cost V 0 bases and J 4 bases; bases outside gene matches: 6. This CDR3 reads CASSQDPGGLADTQYF. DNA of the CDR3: TGCGCCAGCAGCCAAGATCCGGGGGGGCTCGCAGATACGCAGTATTTT.

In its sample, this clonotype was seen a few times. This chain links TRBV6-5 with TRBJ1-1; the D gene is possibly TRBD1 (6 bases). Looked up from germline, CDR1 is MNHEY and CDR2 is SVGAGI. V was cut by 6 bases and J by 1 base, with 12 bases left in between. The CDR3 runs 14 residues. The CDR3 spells CASRRKGGNTEAFF. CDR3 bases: TGTGCCAGCAGGCGAAAGGGGGGGAACACTGAAGCTTTCTTT.

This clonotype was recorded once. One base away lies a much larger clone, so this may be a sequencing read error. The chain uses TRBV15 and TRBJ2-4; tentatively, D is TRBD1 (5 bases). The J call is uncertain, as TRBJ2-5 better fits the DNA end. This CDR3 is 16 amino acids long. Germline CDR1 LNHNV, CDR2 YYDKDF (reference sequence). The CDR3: CATSRGLGREGETQYF. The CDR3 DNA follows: TGTGCCACCAGCAGGGGGTTGGGCAGGGAAGGGGAGACCCAGTACTTC.

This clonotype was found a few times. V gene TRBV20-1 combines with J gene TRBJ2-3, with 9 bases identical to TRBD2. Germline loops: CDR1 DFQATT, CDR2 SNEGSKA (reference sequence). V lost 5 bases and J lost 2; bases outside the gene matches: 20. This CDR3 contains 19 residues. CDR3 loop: CSAQIPLRRRGGPTDTQYF. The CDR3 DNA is TGCAGTGCTCAAATACCCTTAAGGAGGCGGGGGGGCCCCACAGATACGCAGTATTTT.

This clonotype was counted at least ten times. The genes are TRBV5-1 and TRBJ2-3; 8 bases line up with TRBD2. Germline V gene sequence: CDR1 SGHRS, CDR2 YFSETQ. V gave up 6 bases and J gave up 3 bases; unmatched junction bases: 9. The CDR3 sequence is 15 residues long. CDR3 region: CASTQQGGGTDTQYF. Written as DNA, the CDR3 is TGCGCCAGCACGCAACAGGGCGGGGGGACAGATACGCAGTATTTT. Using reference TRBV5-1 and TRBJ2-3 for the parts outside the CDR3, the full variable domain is KAGVTQTPRYLIKTRGQQVTLSCSPISGHRSVSWYQQTPGQGLQFLFEYFSETQRNKGNFPGRFSGRQFSNSRSEMNVSTLELGDSALYLCASTQQGGGTDTQYFGPGTRLTVL.

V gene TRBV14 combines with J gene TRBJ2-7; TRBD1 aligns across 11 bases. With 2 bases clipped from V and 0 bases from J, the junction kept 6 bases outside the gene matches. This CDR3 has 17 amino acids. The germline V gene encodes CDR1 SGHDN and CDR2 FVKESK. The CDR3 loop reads CASSQTLGTGGSYEQYF. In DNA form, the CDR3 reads TGTGCCAGCAGCCAAACCCTCGGGACAGGGGGCTCCTACGAGCAGTACTTC.

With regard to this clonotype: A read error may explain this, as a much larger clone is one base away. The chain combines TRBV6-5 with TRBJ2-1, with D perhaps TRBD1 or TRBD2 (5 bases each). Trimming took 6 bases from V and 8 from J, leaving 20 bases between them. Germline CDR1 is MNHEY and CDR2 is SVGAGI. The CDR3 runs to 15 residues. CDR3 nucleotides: TGTGCCAGCAGACTTCTCCCGGCGACAGCGGATGAGCAGTTCTTC. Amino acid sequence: CASRLLPATADEQFF.

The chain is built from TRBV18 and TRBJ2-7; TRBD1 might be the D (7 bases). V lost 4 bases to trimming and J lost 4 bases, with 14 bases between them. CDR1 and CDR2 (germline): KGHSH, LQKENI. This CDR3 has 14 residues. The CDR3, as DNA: TGTGCCAGCTCACTTACCAGGGGGGATTACGAGCAGTACTTC. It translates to CASSLTRGDYEQYF.

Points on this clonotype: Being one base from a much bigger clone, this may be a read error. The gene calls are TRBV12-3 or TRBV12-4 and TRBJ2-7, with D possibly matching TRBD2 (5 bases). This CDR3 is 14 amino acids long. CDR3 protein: CANSVGAQSYEQYF. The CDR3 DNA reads TGTGCCAACAGTGTGGGAGCGCAATCCTACGAGCAGTACTTC.

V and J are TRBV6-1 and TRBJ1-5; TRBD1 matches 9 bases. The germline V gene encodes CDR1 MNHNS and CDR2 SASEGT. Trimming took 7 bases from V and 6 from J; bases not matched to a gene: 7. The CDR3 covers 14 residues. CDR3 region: CASTGQGRAQPQHF. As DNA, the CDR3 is TGTGCCAGCACGGGACAGGGAAGGGCTCAGCCCCAGCATTTT.

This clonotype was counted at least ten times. In nucleotides, the CDR3 is TGTGCCAGCAGCTTAGCAGGTAGCGGGGGATCTGGTGAGCAGTTCTTC. Its translation is CASSLAGSGGSGEQFF. This chain joins TRBV7-9 and TRBJ2-1; TRBD2 matches at 9 bases. The germline CDR1 and CDR2 sequences are SEHNR and FQNEAQ (reference sequence). The CDR3 totals 16 residues. Trimming cost V 0 bases and J 9 bases; bases outside gene matches: 9.

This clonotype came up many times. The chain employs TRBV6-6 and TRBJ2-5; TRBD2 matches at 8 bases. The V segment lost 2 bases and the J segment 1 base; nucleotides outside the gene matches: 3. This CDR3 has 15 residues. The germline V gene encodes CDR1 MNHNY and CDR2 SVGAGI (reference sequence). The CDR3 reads CASSYGGTSQETQYF. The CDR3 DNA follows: TGTGCCAGCAGTTACGGGGGGACTAGCCAAGAGACCCAGTACTTC.

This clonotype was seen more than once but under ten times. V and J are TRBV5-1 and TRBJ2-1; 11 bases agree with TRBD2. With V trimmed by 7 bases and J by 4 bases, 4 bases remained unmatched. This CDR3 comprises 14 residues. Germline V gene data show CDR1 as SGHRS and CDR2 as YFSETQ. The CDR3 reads CASGSGGEYNEQFF. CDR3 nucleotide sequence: TGCGCCAGCGGTAGCGGGGGGGAATACAATGAGCAGTTCTTC.

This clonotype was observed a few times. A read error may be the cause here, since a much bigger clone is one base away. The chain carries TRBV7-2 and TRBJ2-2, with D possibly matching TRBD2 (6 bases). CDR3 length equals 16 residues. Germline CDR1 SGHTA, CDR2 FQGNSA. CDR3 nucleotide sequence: TGTGCCAGCAGCTTAGTCTACGGGGCGAACACCGGGGGGCTGTTTTTT. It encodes CASSLVYGANTGGLFF.

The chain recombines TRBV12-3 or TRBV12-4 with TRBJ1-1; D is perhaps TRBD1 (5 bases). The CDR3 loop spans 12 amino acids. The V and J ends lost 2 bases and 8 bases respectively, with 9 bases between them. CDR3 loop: CASSLRGREAFF. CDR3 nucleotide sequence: TGTGCCAGCAGTTTAAGGGGAAGGGAAGCTTTCTTT.

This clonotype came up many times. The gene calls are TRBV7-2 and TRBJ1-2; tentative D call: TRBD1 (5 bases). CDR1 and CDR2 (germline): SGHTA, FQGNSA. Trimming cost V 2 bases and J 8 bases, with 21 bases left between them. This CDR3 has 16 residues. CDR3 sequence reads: CASSLSGQGVSSGYTF. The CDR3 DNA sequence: TGTGCCAGCAGCTTATCAGGTCAAGGGGTCAGTAGCGGCTACACCTTC.